Sequencing of this T cell receptor (beta chain) was carried out in a study of blood T cell repertoires in COVID-19. About the research overall: Samples taken during acute and convalescent COVID-19 were collected in the United States, Italy and Spain. T cells, B-cell-depleted T cells, or PBMCs provided the cDNA or gDNA that served as material.

TCRdb's copy holds only in-frame clones and misses some; the assay was immunoSEQ multiplex PCR. The table lists over 150,000 clones, over 70% of them singletons. Germline CDR1 is SNHLY and CDR2 is FYNNEI. Deletions cut 7 bases from V and 5 bases from J, with 14 bases between. CDR3 length equals 14 residues. The chain carries TRBV2 and TRBJ2-2, with D possibly being TRBD1 (6 bases). This TCR was recovered from a woman older than 75 with active or convalescent COVID-19. The sequencing input was peripheral blood. CDR3 bases: TGTGCCAGCAAGCGGACAGAGCAAACCGGGGAGCTGTTTTTT. It encodes CASKRTEQTGELFF.